The sequence of this T cell receptor (beta chain) was determined in a study of neoadjuvant nivolumab and ipilimumab in lung cancer (dated by TCRdb to the early 2020s). As for the study more broadly: Nivolumab was given at 3 mg/kg intravenously on days 1, 15 and 29, and the combination arm added ipilimumab 1 mg/kg on day 1 only. For each study arm, the primary endpoint of the trial was the rate of major pathologic response (MPR) in the intention-to-treat population. In the trial, 44 patients with operable NSCLC were treated, of whom 23 were randomized to nivolumab monotherapy and some 20 to nivolumab plus ipilimumab. The study compared TCR repertoires in pretherapy (baseline) peripheral blood with TCR repertoires in tumors resected at surgery after neoadjuvant immune checkpoint blockade. Seven patients had matched pretherapy and resected tumor pairs analyzed, with four treated with nivolumab and three with nivolumab plus ipilimumab. Findings and caveats that apply to the study as a whole: Tumor T-cell richness and clonality rose from pretherapy to surgery in three of three dual-therapy tumors but in only two of four nivolumab-treated tumors. TCR richness in pretherapy blood showed a positive correlation with richness in tumors resected after neoadjuvant therapy (Spearman R ≈ 0.8). There was no significant correlation between TCR clonality and pathologic tumor regression, and just a single major-pathologic-response sample was available for the clonality-regression analysis. Resected tumors had greater TCR richness and clonality than tumor-adjacent uninvolved lung, and increases were observed in more dual-therapy-treated tumors. A small number of samples underwent TCR sequencing.

The time point label for this specimen denotes: pretherapy, before neoadjuvant immune checkpoint inhibitors. The samples were taken from NEOSTAR, a phase 2 randomized trial in operable NSCLC that tested neoadjuvant nivolumab or nivolumab plus ipilimumab, followed by surgery. The V end gives up 1 base and the J end 3 bases, leaving 4 bases in the junction not matched to a gene. Reading from cysteine to phenylalanine, the CDR3 counts 16 amino acids. Only the CDR3 DNA is retained, 48 bases long and in frame from the first base. CDR1 and CDR2 are drawn from the germline V gene: SGHVS, FQNEAQ. Libraries were prepared through the immunoSEQ multiplex PCR assay. On the authors' methods: Repertoires were summarized by richness and clonality, and significantly expanded and contracted clones were identified between pre- and post-therapy samples. TCRdb took over this immuneACCESS table, retaining in-frame rearrangements with V and J assigned. Such tables are incomplete; in checked studies, under half of the missing clones stem from an unresolved V gene, and the remainder is unexplained. Clone size and V and J calls were adopted from that table, with D and trimming inferred from the DNA. The sample includes 40,000 to 55,000 clones, with around 89% observed a single time. Of the sample, 3.7% falls within the top ten clones.

Concerning this clone itself: Which antigen it targets is not known. The input lacks base qualities; no much larger clone sits a single base away.

The starting material was blood, obtained before neoadjuvant nivolumab, alone or with ipilimumab. Here the chain combines TRBV7-8 and TRBJ1-2; 11 central nucleotides agree with TRBD1. This clonotype originated in an adult with non-small cell lung cancer. Some clones in this sample may be carry-over from other donors' samples. The CDR3 protein: CASSLEDRGPYYGYTF. In nucleotides, the sequence is TGTGCCAGCAGCTTAGAGGACAGGGGGCCCTACTATGGCTACACCTTC.